Listed below are T cell receptor beta chains from one sample, sequenced in a study of shared clonotypes between healthy human individuals. The repertoire was sequenced with immunoSEQ multiplex PCR; TCRdb's copy has only in-frame clones and lacks some. The sample includes about 1.5 million clones, more than 95% seen only once; the top ten take 0.95% to 1.5%. Sample: naive CD4+ T cells sorted from blood. Receptors were obtained from a man aged 30 to 45 in good health. CDR3s include the opening cysteine and the closing phenylalanine or tryptophan. Fields, in order: clone size, D gene, V gene, J gene, CDR3 protein, CDR3 DNA. A D gene is named only where the DNA matches it firmly. Some rows mark clone size as missing; the rest say once, few, many or name a class of expanded clone.

size: NA
D: NA
V: TRBV6-5
J: TRBJ2-1
CDR3: CASSYSEVGDEQFF
DNA: TGTGCCAGCAGTTACTCGGAGGTCGGGGATGAGCAGTTCTTC

size: once
D: NA
V: TRBV18
J: TRBJ1-5
CDR3: CASSHTSGINQPQHF
DNA: TGTGCCAGCTCACATACCAGTGGGATTAATCAGCCCCAGCATTTT

size: NA
D: NA
V: TRBV4-2
J: TRBJ2-1
CDR3: CASSQDRRGHNEQFF
DNA: TGTGCCAGCAGCCAAGATCGGCGGGGCCACAATGAGCAGTTCTTC

size: NA
D: TRBD2
V: TRBV6-1
J: TRBJ2-3
CDR3: CASSEAGLSTDTQYF
DNA: TGTGCCAGCAGTGAAGCGGGACTAAGCACAGATACGCAGTATTTT

size: once
D: TRBD2
V: TRBV28
J: TRBJ2-1
CDR3: CASRQGLAGVEQFF
DNA: TGTGCCAGCCGACAAGGCCTAGCGGGAGTTGAGCAGTTCTTC

size: NA
D: TRBD2
V: TRBV7-9
J: TRBJ2-7
CDR3: CASSPPGLATSYEQYF
DNA: TGTGCCAGCAGCCCGCCGGGACTAGCGACATCCTACGAGCAGTACTTC

size: NA
D: NA
V: TRBV11-2
J: TRBJ2-3
CDR3: CASNSLASTDTQYF
DNA: TGTGCCAGCAACTCTTTAGCTAGCACAGATACGCAGTATTTT

size: NA
D: TRBD2
V: TRBV7-8
J: TRBJ2-1
CDR3: CASSLRLAESSYNEQFF
DNA: TGTGCCAGCAGCCTAAGACTAGCGGAGAGCTCCTACAATGAGCAGTTCTTC

size: NA
D: NA
V: TRBV30
J: TRBJ1-5
CDR3: CAWSVSSNQPQHF
DNA: TGTGCCTGGAGTGTGAGTAGCAATCAGCCCCAGCATTTT

size: NA
D: NA
V: TRBV29-1
J: TRBJ1-4
CDR3: CSVGTTNEKLFF
DNA: TGCAGCGTTGGGACAACTAATGAAAAACTGTTTTTT

size: NA
D: NA
V: TRBV7-6
J: TRBJ1-3
CDR3: CASSLVGGRPVSSGNTIYF
DNA: TGTGCCAGCAGCTTAGTCGGAGGCCGACCCGTAAGCTCTGGAAACACCATATATTTT

size: NA
D: NA
V: TRBV6-5
J: TRBJ2-7
CDR3: CASSYLGLDEQYF
DNA: TGTGCCAGCAGTTACTTAGGACTGGACGAGCAGTACTTC

size: NA
D: TRBD2
V: TRBV2
J: TRBJ2-7
CDR3: CASSSGLAGAYEQYF
DNA: TGTGCCAGCAGTTCCGGACTAGCGGGAGCCTACGAGCAGTACTTC

size: NA
D: TRBD1
V: TRBV7-9
J: TRBJ1-5
CDR3: CASSWDSYNQPQHF
DNA: TGTGCCAGCAGCTGGGACAGTTACAATCAGCCCCAGCATTTT

size: NA
D: TRBD1
V: TRBV6-1
J: TRBJ2-3
CDR3: CASHLPGQTQYF
DNA: TGTGCCAGCCATTTACCGGGACAGACGCAGTATTTT

size: NA
D: NA
V: TRBV7-8
J: TRBJ1-1
CDR3: CASTADSKNTEAFF
DNA: TGTGCCAGCACGGCTGACAGCAAGAACACTGAAGCTTTCTTT

size: NA
D: NA
V: TRBV19
J: TRBJ1-5
CDR3: CASSPWVAGGNQPQHF
DNA: TGTGCCAGTAGCCCGTGGGTGGCAGGAGGCAATCAGCCCCAGCATTTT

size: NA
D: NA
V: TRBV2
J: TRBJ2-7
CDR3: CASSEAAGLLYEQYF
DNA: TGTGCCAGCAGTGAAGCGGCAGGGTTGTTGTACGAGCAGTACTTC

size: NA
D: TRBD2
V: TRBV30
J: TRBJ2-7
CDR3: CAWSKGWTSGILLPYEQYF
DNA: TGTGCCTGGAGTAAGGGATGGACTAGCGGAATCCTTCTTCCCTACGAGCAGTACTTC

size: NA
D: NA
V: TRBV6-4
J: TRBJ1-1
CDR3: CASSPTGNTEAFF
DNA: TGTGCCAGCAGTCCCACAGGGAACACTGAAGCTTTCTTT

size: NA
D: TRBD1
V: TRBV7-9
J: TRBJ2-3
CDR3: CASSMVGTGRTDTQYF
DNA: TGTGCCAGCAGCATGGTTGGGACAGGGAGGACAGATACGCAGTATTTT

size: NA
D: TRBD2
V: TRBV4-2
J: TRBJ2-3
CDR3: CASSQLGVAGESTDTQYF
DNA: TGTGCCAGCAGCCAACTCGGAGTAGCGGGAGAAAGCACAGATACGCAGTATTTT

size: NA
D: TRBD2
V: TRBV14
J: TRBJ2-2
CDR3: CASSQVAGLNTGELFF
DNA: TGTGCCAGCAGCCAAGTAGCGGGATTGAACACCGGGGAGCTGTTTTTT

size: few
D: NA
V: TRBV2
J: TRBJ2-2
CDR3: CASSLGGNTGELFF
DNA: TGTGCCAGCAGTCTAGGGGGTAACACCGGGGAGCTGTTTTTT

size: once
D: TRBD2
V: TRBV10-3
J: TRBJ2-1
CDR3: CAIRDPSGRNSNEQFF
DNA: TGTGCCATCAGGGATCCTAGCGGGAGGAATAGTAATGAGCAGTTCTTC

size: NA
D: NA
V: TRBV1
J: TRBJ2-2
CDR3: CTSSRTRLAGGSPNTGELFF
DNA: TGCACCAGCAGCCGTACGAGGTTGGCGGGAGGGTCGCCGAACACCGGGGAGCTGTTTTTT

size: NA
D: NA
V: TRBV14
J: TRBJ2-5
CDR3: CASSPPGLETQYF
DNA: TGTGCCAGCAGCCCCCCCGGGTTAGAGACCCAGTACTTC

size: NA
D: TRBD1
V: TRBV7-6
J: TRBJ1-2
CDR3: CASSSQGADYGYTF
DNA: TGTGCCAGCAGCTCGCAGGGGGCGGACTATGGCTACACCTTC

size: NA
D: NA
V: TRBV14
J: TRBJ2-7
CDR3: CASSQDRPQRQYW
DNA: TGTGCCAGCAGCCAAGATAGACCCCAAAGGCAGTACTGG

size: NA
D: NA
V: TRBV7-2
J: TRBJ1-1
CDR3: CASSSSRGHGTEAFF
DNA: TGTGCCAGCAGCTCTTCCCGGGGCCACGGCACTGAAGCTTTCTTT

size: NA
D: TRBD2
V: TRBV5-1
J: TRBJ2-3
CDR3: CASSLTTSGSMSDTQYF
DNA: TGCGCCAGCAGCTTAACGACTAGCGGGAGTATGTCAGATACGCAGTATTTT

size: NA
D: TRBD1
V: TRBV15
J: TRBJ1-2
CDR3: CATSRGSGTGVNGGYTF
DNA: TGTGCCACCAGCAGAGGATCCGGGACAGGGGTGAATGGTGGCTACACCTTC

size: NA
D: NA
V: TRBV6-5
J: TRBJ2-7
CDR3: CASSHLGGTAYEQYF
DNA: TGTGCCAGCAGTCACTTAGGCGGGACAGCCTACGAGCAGTACTTC

size: NA
D: TRBD1
V: TRBV7-2
J: TRBJ2-5
CDR3: CASSLQGAQETQYF
DNA: TGTGCCAGCAGCCTACAGGGGGCCCAAGAGACCCAGTACTTC

size: NA
D: NA
V: TRBV4-1
J: TRBJ2-1
CDR3: CASSLHSASLSEYDNEQFF
DNA: TGCGCCAGCAGCCTCCACTCTGCCTCTTTGTCGGAATATGACAATGAGCAGTTCTTC

size: NA
D: NA
V: TRBV5-8
J: TRBJ2-7
CDR3: CASSSLAQSYEQYF
DNA: TGTGCCAGCAGTTCGCTAGCACAGTCTTACGAGCAGTACTTC

size: NA
D: TRBD2
V: TRBV19
J: TRBJ2-1
CDR3: CASKTSGGPYNEQFF
DNA: TGTGCCAGTAAAACTAGCGGGGGACCCTACAATGAGCAGTTCTTC

size: few
D: NA
V: TRBV28
J: TRBJ1-5
CDR3: CASNDGIQPQHF
DNA: TGTGCCAGCAATGACGGAATACAGCCCCAGCATTTT

size: once
D: NA
V: TRBV5-1
J: TRBJ2-5
CDR3: CASGLGAPQETQYF
DNA: TGCGCCAGCGGTCTTGGGGCGCCGCAAGAGACCCAGTACTTC

size: NA
D: NA
V: TRBV7-9
J: TRBJ2-1
CDR3: CASSENADRRISYNEQFF
DNA: TGTGCCAGCAGCGAGAACGCGGACAGACGAATCTCCTACAATGAGCAGTTCTTC

size: NA
D: NA
V: TRBV2
J: TRBJ1-5
CDR3: CASSSFVVSQPQHF
DNA: TGTGCCAGCAGTAGTTTCGTTGTGTCTCAGCCCCAGCATTTT

size: NA
D: NA
V: TRBV28
J: TRBJ2-3
CDR3: CASSLEGAATDTQYF
DNA: TGTGCCAGCAGTTTGGAGGGGGCGGCAACAGATACGCAGTATTTT

size: NA
D: NA
V: TRBV6-1
J: TRBJ2-4
CDR3: CATYPGQTKNIQYF
DNA: TGTGCCACTTACCCTGGACAGACCAAAAACATTCAGTACTTC

size: NA
D: NA
V: TRBV2
J: TRBJ2-5
CDR3: CASSSSSGQETQYF
DNA: NA

size: NA
D: NA
V: TRBV14
J: TRBJ1-2
CDR3: CASSQVGHSYGYTF
DNA: TGTGCCAGCAGCCAAGTTGGACACTCCTATGGCTACACCTTC

size: NA
D: TRBD2
V: TRBV7-3
J: TRBJ2-3
CDR3: CASSSGLAESTDTQYF
DNA: TGTGCCAGCAGCTCCGGACTAGCGGAGTCCACAGATACGCAGTATTTT

size: once
D: TRBD2
V: TRBV13
J: TRBJ2-7
CDR3: CASSLKAGGPYEQYF
DNA: TGTGCCAGCAGCCTAAAAGCGGGAGGGCCCTACGAGCAGTACTTC

size: few
D: TRBD1
V: TRBV2
J: TRBJ2-3
CDR3: CASSQGTGLTDTQYF
DNA: TGTGCCAGCAGTCAAGGGACAGGCCTCACAGATACGCAGTATTTT

size: NA
D: NA
V: TRBV5-1
J: TRBJ1-1
CDR3: CASSPGAANTEAFF
DNA: TGCGCCAGCAGCCCGGGGGCAGCGAACACTGAAGCTTTCTTT